These 2 T cell receptor beta chains were sequenced from one sample in a study of T cells in Graves' hyperthyroidism and ophthalmopathy. The source material, RNA transcripts, was used to amplify TCR beta CDR3 regions. Using the HTBI primer set, a first-round RT-PCR was run on the TCR CDR3. TCRdb processed the multiplex PCR reads anew with MiXCR; each CDR3 protein has one entry. Of about 600,000 distinct CDR3 sequences listed, 13% to 15% are singletons. The sample was blood. Receptor source: a woman aged 45-60 years with Graves' ophthalmopathy.

This clonotype appeared many times. The V call is TRBV3-2, the J call TRBJ2-1; the D call of TRBD2 is as the table states it, not checked on the DNA. TRBV3-2 is a known pseudogene. The CDR3 has 14 residues. CDR3 region: CASSLRPSDNEQFF. In DNA form, the CDR3 reads TGTGCCAGCAGCCTCCGCCCTAGCGACAATGAGCAGTTCTTC.

Many counts were recorded for this clonotype. The chain employs TRBV7-2 and TRBJ1-2; 9 nucleotides match TRBD1. J gave up 7 bases and V 5 bases, and 8 bases lay outside the gene matches. The germline V gene encodes CDR1 SGHTA and CDR2 FQGNSA. This CDR3 has 14 residues. CDR3 DNA: TGTGCCAGCAGCACTCGGGACAGGGTCTTTGGCTACACCTTC. Amino acids: CASSTRDRVFGYTF. Full variable domain (outside the CDR3, taken from reference TRBV7-2 and TRBJ1-2): GAGVSQSPSNKVTEKGKDVELRCDPISGHTALYWYRQSLGQGLEFLIYFQGNSAPDKSGLPSDRFSAERTGGSVSTLTIQRTQQEDSAVYLCASSTRDRVFGYTFGSGTRLTVV.